Below, one TCR beta chain is given with its context. There are 17 residues in the CDR3. Germline V gene data show CDR1 as MNHEY and CDR2 as SMNVEV (reference sequence). V dropped 2 bases and J dropped 3; count of bases not matched to a gene: 13. Libraries from naive CD8 cells were generated from 20,000 to 1,000,000 sorted cells (with 10%, 30% or 50% RNA). Naive CD8 T cells were picked out by sorting for CD8+CD4-CCR7+CD45RA+. This record comes from a study of molecular identifiers for immune sequencing clone quantification. Study-wide background: Within a replicate experiment, RNA obtained from either approximately 22,000 or 94,000 naive CD8 cells was divided into five aliquots, and four of those aliquots were then sequenced.

For bulk TCR libraries, previously described methods and listed TCR primers were used. TCRdb passed the PCR reads through MiXCR, listing each CDR3 protein once. The sample consists of under 100,000 distinct CDR3 sequences, roughly 23% of them appearing once. Sequences were obtained from naive CD8+ T cells from blood, with Jurkat cell RNA spiked in. The subset is: FACS-sorted CD8+CD4-CCR7+CD45RA+ naive T cells. The source is a human donor in good health. Some libraries in this study had Jurkat cell RNA spiked in. The genes are TRBV27 and TRBJ2-7, with 7 bases that match TRBD1. The CDR3: CASSLIKVGGAGYEQYF. Here the CDR3 DNA reads TGTGCCAGCAGTTTAATTAAGGTAGGGGGCGCCGGCTACGAGCAGTACTTC.